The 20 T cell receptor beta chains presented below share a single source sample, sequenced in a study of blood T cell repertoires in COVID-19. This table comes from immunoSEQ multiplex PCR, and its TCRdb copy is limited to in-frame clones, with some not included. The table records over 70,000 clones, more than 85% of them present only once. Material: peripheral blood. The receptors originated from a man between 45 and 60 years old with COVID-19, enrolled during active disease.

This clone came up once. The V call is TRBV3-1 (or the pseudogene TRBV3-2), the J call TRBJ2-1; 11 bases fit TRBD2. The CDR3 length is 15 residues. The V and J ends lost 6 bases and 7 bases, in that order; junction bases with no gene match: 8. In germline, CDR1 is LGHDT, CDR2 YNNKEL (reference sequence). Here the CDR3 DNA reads TGTGCCAGCAGTCCCACTAGCGGGAGAGGAAATGAGCAGTTCTTC. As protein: CASSPTSGRGNEQFF.

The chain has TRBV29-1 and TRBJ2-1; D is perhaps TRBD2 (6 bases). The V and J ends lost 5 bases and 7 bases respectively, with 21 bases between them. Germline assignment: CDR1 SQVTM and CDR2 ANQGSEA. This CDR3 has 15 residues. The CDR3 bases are TGCAGCGTTTACTCCGGGGTAGAGGGAGGAAATGAGCAGTTCTTC. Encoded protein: CSVYSGVEGGNEQFF.

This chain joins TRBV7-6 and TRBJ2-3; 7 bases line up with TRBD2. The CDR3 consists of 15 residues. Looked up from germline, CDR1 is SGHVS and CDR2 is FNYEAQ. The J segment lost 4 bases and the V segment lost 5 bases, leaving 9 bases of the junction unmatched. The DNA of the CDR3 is TGTGCCAGCAGCAGACGGACTAGTCGGCCAGATACGCAGTATTTT. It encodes CASSRRTSRPDTQYF.

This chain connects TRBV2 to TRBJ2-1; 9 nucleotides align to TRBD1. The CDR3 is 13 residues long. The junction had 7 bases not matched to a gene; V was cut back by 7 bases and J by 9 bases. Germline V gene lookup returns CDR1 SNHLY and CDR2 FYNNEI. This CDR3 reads CASMRDRDGEQFF. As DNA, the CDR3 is TGTGCCAGCATGAGGGACAGGGACGGTGAGCAGTTCTTC.

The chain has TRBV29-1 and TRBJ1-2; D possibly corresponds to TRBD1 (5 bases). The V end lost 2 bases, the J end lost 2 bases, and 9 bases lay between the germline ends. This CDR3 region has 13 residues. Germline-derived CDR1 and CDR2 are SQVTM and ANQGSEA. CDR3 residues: CSVESGINYGYTF. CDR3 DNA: TGCAGCGTTGAATCAGGGATAAACTATGGCTACACCTTC.

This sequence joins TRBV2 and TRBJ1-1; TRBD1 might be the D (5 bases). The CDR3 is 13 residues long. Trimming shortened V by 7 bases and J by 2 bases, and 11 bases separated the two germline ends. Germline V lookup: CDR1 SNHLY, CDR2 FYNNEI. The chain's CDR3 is CASMADRNTEAFF. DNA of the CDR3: TGTGCCAGCATGGCCGACAGAAACACTGAAGCTTTCTTT.

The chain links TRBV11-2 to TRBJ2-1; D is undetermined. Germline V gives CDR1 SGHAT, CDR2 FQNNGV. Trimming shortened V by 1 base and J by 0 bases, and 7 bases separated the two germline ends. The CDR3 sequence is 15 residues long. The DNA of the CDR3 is TGTGCCAGCAGCTTAGCGGTCGGCTCCTACAATGAGCAGTTCTTC. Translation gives CASSLAVGSYNEQFF.

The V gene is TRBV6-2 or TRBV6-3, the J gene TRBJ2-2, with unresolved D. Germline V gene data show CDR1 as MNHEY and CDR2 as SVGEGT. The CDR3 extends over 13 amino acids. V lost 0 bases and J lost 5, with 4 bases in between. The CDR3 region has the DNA TGTGCCAGCAGTTACTCGACTACCGGGGAGCTGTTTTTT. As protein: CASSYSTTGELFF.

CDR3 residues: CASSSRLAATGELFF. In nucleotides, the CDR3 is TGTGCCAGCAGCTCCAGACTAGCGGCCACCGGGGAGCTGTTTTTT. The chain uses TRBV13 and TRBJ2-2; 9 bases are a match to TRBD2. The CDR3 loop spans 15 amino acids. The germline CDR1 and CDR2 sequences are PRHDT and FYEKMQ (reference sequence). V shed 4 bases, J shed 4 bases, and the junction held 4 bases outside the gene matches.

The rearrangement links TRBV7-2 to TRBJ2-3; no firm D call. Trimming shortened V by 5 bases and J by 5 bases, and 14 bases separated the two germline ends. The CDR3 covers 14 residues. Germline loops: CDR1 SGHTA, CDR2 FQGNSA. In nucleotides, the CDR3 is TGTGCCAGCAGCCTCGGGTGGAATGAAGATACGCAGTATTTT. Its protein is CASSLGWNEDTQYF.

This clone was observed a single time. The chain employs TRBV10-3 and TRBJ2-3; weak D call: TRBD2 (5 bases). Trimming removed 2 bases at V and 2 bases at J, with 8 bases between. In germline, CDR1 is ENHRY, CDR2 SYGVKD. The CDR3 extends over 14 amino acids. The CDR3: CAISEELATDTQYF. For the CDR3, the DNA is TGTGCCATCAGTGAGGAGCTAGCCACAGATACGCAGTATTTT.

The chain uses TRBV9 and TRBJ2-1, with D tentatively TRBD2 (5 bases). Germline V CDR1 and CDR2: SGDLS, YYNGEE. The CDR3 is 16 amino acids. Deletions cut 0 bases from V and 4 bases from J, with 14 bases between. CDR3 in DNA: TGTGCCAGCAGCGTAGATTTGAGGGTGAGATACAATGAGCAGTTCTTC. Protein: CASSVDLRVRYNEQFF.

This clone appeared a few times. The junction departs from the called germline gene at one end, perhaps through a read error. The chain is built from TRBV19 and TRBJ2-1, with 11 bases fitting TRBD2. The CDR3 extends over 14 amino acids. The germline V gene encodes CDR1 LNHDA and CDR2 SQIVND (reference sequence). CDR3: CASNIAGGNNEQFF. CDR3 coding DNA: TGTGCCAGTAATATAGCGGGAGGGAACAATGAGCAGTTCTTC.

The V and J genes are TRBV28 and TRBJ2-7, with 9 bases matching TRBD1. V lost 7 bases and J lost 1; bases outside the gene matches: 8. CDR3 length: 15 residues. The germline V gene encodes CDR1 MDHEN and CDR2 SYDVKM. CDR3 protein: CASIQPGQGSYEQYF. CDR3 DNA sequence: TGTGCCAGCATACAACCGGGACAGGGTTCCTACGAGCAGTACTTC.

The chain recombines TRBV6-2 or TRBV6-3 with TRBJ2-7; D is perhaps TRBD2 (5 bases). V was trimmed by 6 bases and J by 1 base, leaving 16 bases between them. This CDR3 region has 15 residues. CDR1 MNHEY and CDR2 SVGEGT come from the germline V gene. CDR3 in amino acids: CASSPYEVASYEQYF. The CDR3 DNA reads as TGTGCCAGCAGCCCATATGAAGTAGCGTCCTACGAGCAGTACTTC.

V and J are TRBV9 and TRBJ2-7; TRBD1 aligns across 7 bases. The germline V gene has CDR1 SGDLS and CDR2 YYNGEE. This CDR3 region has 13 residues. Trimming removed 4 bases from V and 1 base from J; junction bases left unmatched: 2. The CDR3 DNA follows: TGTGCCAGCAGCCGGGACAGATCCTACGAGCAGTACTTC. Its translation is CASSRDRSYEQYF. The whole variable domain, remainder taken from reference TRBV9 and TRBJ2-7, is DSGVTQTPKHLITATGQRVTLRCSPRSGDLSVYWYQQSLDQGLQFLIQYYNGEERAKGNILERFSAQQFPDLHSELNLSSLELGDSALYFCASSRDRSYEQYFGPGTRLTVT.

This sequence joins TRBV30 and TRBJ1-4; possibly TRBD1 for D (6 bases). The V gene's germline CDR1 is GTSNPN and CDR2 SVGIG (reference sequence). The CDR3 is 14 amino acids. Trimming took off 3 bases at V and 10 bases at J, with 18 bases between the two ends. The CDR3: CAWRLYRDIGKLFF. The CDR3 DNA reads TGTGCCTGGAGGTTGTACAGGGACATCGGAAAACTGTTTTTT. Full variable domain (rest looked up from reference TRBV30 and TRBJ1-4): SQTIHQWPATLVQPVGSPLSLECTVEGTSNPNLYWYRQAAGRGLQLLFYSVGIGQISSEVPQNLSASRPQDRQFILSSKKLLLSDSGFYLCAWRLYRDIGKLFFGSGTQLSVL.

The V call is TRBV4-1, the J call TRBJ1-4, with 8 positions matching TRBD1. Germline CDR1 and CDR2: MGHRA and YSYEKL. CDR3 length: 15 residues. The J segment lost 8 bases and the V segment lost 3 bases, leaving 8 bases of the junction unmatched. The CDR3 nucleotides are TGCGCCAGCAGCCAGGACAGGGCAGGGCAAGAAAAACTGTTTTTT. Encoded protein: CASSQDRAGQEKLFF.

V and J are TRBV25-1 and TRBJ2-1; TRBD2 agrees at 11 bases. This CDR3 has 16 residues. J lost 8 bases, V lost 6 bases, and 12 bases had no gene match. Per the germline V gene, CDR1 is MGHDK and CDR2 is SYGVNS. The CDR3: CASSRVAGGRLYEQFF. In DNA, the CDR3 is TGTGCCAGCAGCAGGGTAGCGGGGGGGCGTTTATATGAGCAGTTCTTC.

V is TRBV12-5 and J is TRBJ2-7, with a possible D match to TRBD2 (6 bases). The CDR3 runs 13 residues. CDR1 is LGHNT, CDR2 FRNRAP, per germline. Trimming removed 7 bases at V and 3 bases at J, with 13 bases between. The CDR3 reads CASATDYFYEQYF. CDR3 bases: TGTGCTAGTGCTACGGACTACTTCTACGAGCAGTACTTC. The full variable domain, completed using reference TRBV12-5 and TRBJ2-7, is DARVTQTPRHKVTEMGQEVTMRCQPILGHNTVFWYRQTMMQGLELLAYFRNRAPLDDSGMPKDRFSAEMPDATLATLKIQPSEPRDSAVYFCASATDYFYEQYFGPGTRLTVT.